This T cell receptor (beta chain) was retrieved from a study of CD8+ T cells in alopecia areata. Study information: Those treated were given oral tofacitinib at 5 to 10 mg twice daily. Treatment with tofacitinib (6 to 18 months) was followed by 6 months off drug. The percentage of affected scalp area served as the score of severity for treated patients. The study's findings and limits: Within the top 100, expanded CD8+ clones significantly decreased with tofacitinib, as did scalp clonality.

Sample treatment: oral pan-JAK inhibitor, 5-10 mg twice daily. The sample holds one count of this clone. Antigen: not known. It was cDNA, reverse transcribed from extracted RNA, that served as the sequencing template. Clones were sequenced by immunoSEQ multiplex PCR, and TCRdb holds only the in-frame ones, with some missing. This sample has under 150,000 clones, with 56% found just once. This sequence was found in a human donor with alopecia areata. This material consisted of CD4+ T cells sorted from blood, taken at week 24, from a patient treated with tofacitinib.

CDR3 in DNA: TGTGCCAGCAGCGATAAACCGGGACTAGCGGGGGACTCCTACGAGCAGTACTTC. As protein: CASSDKPGLAGDSYEQYF. The V call is TRBV5-6, the J call TRBJ2-7; 14 nucleotides agree with TRBD2. The germline V gene has CDR1 SGHDT and CDR2 YYEEEE. Germline trimming cut 4 bases from V and 0 bases from J; bases unmatched to any gene: 9. The CDR3 consists of 18 residues. Complete variable domain (other parts from reference TRBV5-6 and TRBJ2-7): DAGVTQSPTHLIKTRGQQVTLRCSPKSGHDTVSWYQQALGQGPQFIFQYYEEEERQRGNFPDRFSGHQFPNYSSELNVNALLLGDSALYLCASSDKPGLAGDSYEQYFGPGTRLTVT.